These 14 T cell receptor beta chains originate from one sample sequenced in a study of blood T cell repertoires in COVID-19. TCRdb's table, derived via immunoSEQ multiplex PCR, lists solely in-frame clones and lacks some. The sample comprises a few hundred thousand clones, about nine tenths of which are singletons, and 10% rests with the top ten. The material sequenced was PBMCs or T cells enriched from blood (not recorded which). The receptors come from a man between 18 and 29 years old with acute COVID-19.

The CDR3 region is CASSYLDQEAFF. DNA of the CDR3: TGTGCCAGCAGCTATCTTGATCAAGAGGCTTTCTTT. The chain links TRBV7-6 to TRBJ1-1; D is undetermined. Trimming cost V 4 bases and J 11 bases, with 14 bases left between them. The CDR3 extends over 12 amino acids. Germline values: CDR1 SGHVS, CDR2 FNYEAQ.

The chain links TRBV3-1 (or the pseudogene TRBV3-2) to TRBJ2-1, with D perhaps TRBD1 (5 bases). The CDR3 is 15 residues long. Germline V CDR1 and CDR2: LGHDT, YNNKEL (reference sequence). The V and J ends lost 4 bases and 3 bases respectively, with 13 bases between them. In DNA form, the CDR3 reads TGTGCCAGCAGCCCCTCGACAGACTTCTACAATGAGCAGTTCTTC. Its protein product is CASSPSTDFYNEQFF.

The chain couples TRBV25-1 to TRBJ2-1; 9 nucleotides line up with TRBD1. Germline CDR1 reads MGHDK; CDR2 reads SYGVNS. The trim removed 5 bases at V and 3 bases at J, leaving 2 bases unmatched. The CDR3 has 14 residues. The CDR3 region has the DNA TGTGCCAGCAGTCGGGGACAGGGCTACAATGAGCAGTTCTTC. The encoded protein is CASSRGQGYNEQFF.

CDR3 sequence: CASTLLAGGDKNTGELFF. CDR3 DNA: TGTGCCAGTACACTACTAGCGGGAGGAGATAAAAACACCGGGGAGCTGTTTTTT. The chain uses TRBV19 and TRBJ2-2; 12 bases line up with TRBD2. With V trimmed by 7 bases and J by 2 bases, 11 bases remained unmatched. Germline assignment: CDR1 LNHDA and CDR2 SQIVND (reference sequence). The CDR3 sequence is 18 residues long.

The chain couples TRBV5-1 to TRBJ2-7, with D perhaps matching TRBD2 (5 bases). The germline CDR1 and CDR2 sequences are SGHRS and YFSETQ. CDR3 length: 14 amino acids. V gave up 0 bases and J gave up 0 bases, with 7 bases separating them. CDR3 sequence reads: CASSLAGSSYEQYF. DNA for the CDR3: TGCGCCAGCAGCTTGGCGGGGAGCTCCTACGAGCAGTACTTC.

V gene TRBV11-2 combines with J gene TRBJ2-7; TRBD1 might be the D (5 bases). The germline CDR1 and CDR2 sequences are SGHAT and FQNNGV. Trimming cost V 1 base and J 3 bases, with 13 bases left between them. The CDR3 extends over 15 amino acids. CDR3 loop: CASSLGPTGFYEQYF. CDR3 in DNA: TGTGCCAGCAGCTTAGGCCCCACAGGCTTCTACGAGCAGTACTTC.

This clone was picked up a small number of times. The V call is TRBV5-1, the J call TRBJ1-4, with D maybe TRBD1 (5 bases). This CDR3 is built from 15 residues. Deletions cut 0 bases from V and 4 bases from J, with 10 bases between. CDR1 SGHRS and CDR2 YFSETQ come from the germline V gene. CDR3 sequence reads: CASSLAAGHNEKLFF. The CDR3 DNA is TGCGCCAGCAGCTTGGCGGCAGGGCATAATGAAAAACTGTTTTTT. The full variable domain, in which reference TRBV5-1 and TRBJ1-4 provide the parts outside the CDR3, is KAGVTQTPRYLIKTRGQQVTLSCSPISGHRSVSWYQQTPGQGLQFLFEYFSETQRNKGNFPGRFSGRQFSNSRSEMNVSTLELGDSALYLCASSLAAGHNEKLFFGSGTQLSVL.

CDR3 amino acids: CASSPAWTGQVEQFF. The DNA for the CDR3 is TGTGCCAGCAGCCCAGCCTGGACAGGGCAGGTTGAGCAGTTCTTC. The V gene is TRBV4-2, the J gene TRBJ2-1; 8 positions match TRBD1. This CDR3 is built from 15 residues. Trimming removed 4 bases from V and 9 bases from J; junction bases left unmatched: 11. The V gene's germline CDR1 is LGHNA and CDR2 YNFKEQ.

The rearrangement joins TRBV27 to TRBJ2-5; 8 nucleotides align to TRBD1. The CDR3 consists of 17 residues. J gave up 1 base and V 1 base, and 8 bases lay outside the gene matches. Germline assignment: CDR1 MNHEY and CDR2 SMNVEV (reference sequence). The CDR3 is CASSLYAPGQGQETQYF. The CDR3 bases are TGTGCCAGCAGTTTATACGCCCCCGGACAGGGCCAAGAGACCCAGTACTTC.

The chain carries TRBV5-1 and TRBJ2-1; D perhaps matches TRBD2 (5 bases). CDR1 is SGHRS, CDR2 YFSETQ, per germline. This CDR3 region has 14 residues. Trimming removed 4 bases from V and 0 bases from J, with 8 bases in between. The CDR3 here is CASSPTSSYNEQFF. The CDR3 nucleotides are TGCGCCAGCAGCCCAACTAGCTCCTACAATGAGCAGTTCTTC.

This chain connects TRBV12-3 or TRBV12-4 to TRBJ1-3; the D is unclear. V lost 7 bases, J lost 4 bases, and 11 bases lay in between. This CDR3 has 13 residues. The CDR3 DNA reads TGTGCCAGCACTGAGGATTGGGGAAACACCATATATTTT. Translated, it gives CASTEDWGNTIYF.

The chain couples TRBV2 to TRBJ2-7; no firm D call. CDR1 is SNHLY, CDR2 FYNNEI, per germline. The CDR3 totals 14 residues. The V end lost 4 bases, the J end lost 2 bases, and 12 bases lay between the germline ends. CDR3 sequence: CASSALPYTYEQYF. The DNA for the CDR3 is TGTGCCAGCAGTGCACTACCCTACACCTACGAGCAGTACTTC.

V gene TRBV4-1 combines with J gene TRBJ2-2; 8 bases are shared with TRBD2. V gave up 7 bases and J gave up 3 bases; unmatched junction bases: 13. This CDR3 comprises 17 residues. Germline CDR1 and CDR2: MGHRA and YSYEKL. In DNA, the CDR3 is TGCGCCAGCAATCCAACGCCGGGACTAGAAGACACCGGGGAGCTGTTTTTT. Its translation is CASNPTPGLEDTGELFF.

The rearrangement uses TRBV7-2 and TRBJ2-5, with a tentative D call TRBD2 (6 bases). V gave up 1 base and J gave up 2 bases, with 8 bases separating them. There are 14 residues in the CDR3. CDR1 SGHTA and CDR2 FQGNSA come from the germline V gene. The CDR3 DNA follows: TGTGCCAGCAGCTTAGTGGAGGGGCAAGAGACCCAGTACTTC. Encoded protein: CASSLVEGQETQYF. Full variable domain (missing parts from reference TRBV7-2 and TRBJ2-5): GAGVSQSPSNKVTEKGKDVELRCDPISGHTALYWYRQSLGQGLEFLIYFQGNSAPDKSGLPSDRFSAERTGGSVSTLTIQRTQQEDSAVYLCASSLVEGQETQYFGPGTRLLVL.